One sample yielded the 28 T cell receptor beta chains listed below, sequenced in a study of beta chain features in type 1 diabetes. Of the isolated RNA, all was reverse transcribed, and so the sequenced material was expressed TCRB transcripts. The repertoire was sequenced with immunoSEQ multiplex PCR; TCRdb's copy has only in-frame clones and lacks some. The table shows 200,000 to 250,000 clones, with roughly 11% occurring only once. Input material: central memory CD4+ T cells from blood. These receptors were obtained from a man between 18 and 29 years old in good health.

V and J are TRBV7-8 and TRBJ2-1; a weak D match, TRBD2 (7 bases). Trimming cost V 8 bases and J 0 bases, with 11 bases left between them. This CDR3 contains 14 residues. Germline assignment: CDR1 SGHVS and CDR2 FQNEAQ. CDR3 nucleotides: TGTGCCAGCGAGGGGGGGAGCTCCTACAATGAGCAGTTCTTC. It encodes CASEGGSSYNEQFF.

This clone was detected ten times or more. The same CDR3 can be traced to other DNA sequences in this sample. The chain joins TRBV15 to TRBJ2-7; D not certain. CDR1 and CDR2 (germline): LNHNV, YYDKDF (reference sequence). The CDR3 is 13 amino acids. With 0 bases removed from V and 4 bases from J, the gap between germline ends came to 7 bases. CDR3 region: CATSREGWYEQYF. CDR3 DNA: TGTGCCACCAGCAGAGAAGGCTGGTACGAGCAGTACTTC. The full variable domain, its missing parts supplied by reference TRBV15 and TRBJ2-7, is DAMVIQNPRYQVTQFGKPVTLSCSQTLNHNVMYWYQQKSSQAPKLLFHYYDKDFNNEADTPDNFQSRRPNTSFCFLDIRSPGLGDTAMYLCATSREGWYEQYFGPGTRLTVT.

There are a few counts of this clone. In nucleotides, the CDR3 is TGTGCCACCGTGGACCAACCGATAACTGGAAACACCATATATTTT. Protein: CATVDQPITGNTIYF. The rearrangement links TRBV10-3 to TRBJ1-3; D unclear. The CDR3 spans 15 residues. Germline values: CDR1 ENHRY, CDR2 SYGVKD. The V and J ends lost 10 bases and 2 bases respectively, with 18 bases between them.

This clone was counted a few times. The rearrangement uses TRBV6-1 and TRBJ2-3; perhaps TRBD2 as D (5 bases). Per germline, CDR1 MNHNS and CDR2 SASEGT. V lost 10 bases to trimming and J lost 1 base, with 12 bases between them. The CDR3 has 13 residues. The CDR3: CATRVPGTDTQYF. Here the CDR3 DNA reads TGTGCCACGCGGGTTCCTGGCACAGATACGCAGTATTTT.

In this sample, this clone turned up a few times. One end of the junction is discordant with germline, which a read error may explain. The CDR3 loop is CSVAYGLRNDF. CDR3 DNA sequence: TGCAGCGTTGCTTATGGGCTCAGGAATGACTTC. The chain uses TRBV29-1 and TRBJ1-2; D is unclear. The CDR3 is 11 residues long. CDR1 and CDR2 from the germline V gene are SQVTM and ANQGSEA.

This clone was observed a handful of times. J is TRBJ2-2 and V is TRBV29-1; 7 bases fit TRBD2. Unmatched junction bases numbered 5, after V lost 4 bases and J lost 3 bases. The CDR3 sequence is 14 residues long. Germline assignment: CDR1 SQVTM and CDR2 ANQGSEA. The CDR3 loop reads CSVGRERDTGELFF. In nucleotides, the CDR3 is TGCAGCGTTGGGCGGGAGAGGGACACCGGGGAGCTGTTTTTT.

The chain uses TRBV11-3 and TRBJ1-2; D not resolved. Germline assignment: CDR1 SGHNT and CDR2 YENEEA. The ends were cut back, 8 bases at V and 3 bases at J, with 7 bases in the middle. This CDR3 region has 11 residues. The CDR3 here is CASAVYYGYTF. CDR3 DNA sequence: TGTGCCAGCGCGGTTTACTATGGCTACACCTTC.

This chain's CDR3 is CSVEGGPNSYNEQFF. CDR3 nucleotides: TGCAGCGTTGAAGGAGGGCCTAACTCCTACAATGAGCAGTTCTTC. The chain couples TRBV29-1 to TRBJ2-1; a weak D match, TRBD2 (5 bases). Germline V CDR1 and CDR2: SQVTM, ANQGSEA. The CDR3 sequence is 15 residues long. V lost 1 base, J lost 0 bases, and 10 bases lay in between.

The chain uses TRBV6-5 and TRBJ2-3; TRBD1 aligns across 9 bases. CDR1 is MNHEY, CDR2 SVGAGI, per germline. This CDR3 region has 16 residues. The V and J ends lost 2 bases and 5 bases, in that order; junction bases with no gene match: 8. CDR3 sequence (DNA): TGTGCCAGCAGTTACGCCGGGACAGGGAGGGTAGATACGCAGTATTTT. Amino acids: CASSYAGTGRVDTQYF.

This clone was detected only a few times. The V call is TRBV29-1, the J call TRBJ2-2, with TRBD1 matching over 11 bases. V lost 7 bases, J lost 8 bases, and 6 bases stayed unmatched. The CDR3 sequence is 13 residues long. The germline CDR1 and CDR2 sequences are SQVTM and ANQGSEA. This chain's CDR3 is CSARTGGGGELFF. CDR3 nucleotide sequence: TGCAGCGCACGGACAGGGGGCGGAGGGGAGCTGTTTTTT.

In its sample, this clone was seen a few times. The rearrangement links TRBV15 to TRBJ2-7, with TRBD2 as a possible D gene (5 bases). In germline, CDR1 is LNHNV, CDR2 YYDKDF (reference sequence). CDR3 length: 12 amino acids. CDR3 DNA: TGTGTCAACCCCCGCACCCCCCGGGGGCAGTACTTC. This translates into CVNPRTPRGQYF.

The DNA for the CDR3 is TGCAGGCCGGGATCGAACACTGAAGCTTTCTTT. Translating gives CRPGSNTEAFF. The rearrangement links TRBV20-1 to TRBJ1-1; D is ambiguous. CDR3 length equals 11 residues. Germline V gene lookup returns CDR1 DFQATT and CDR2 SNEGSKA (reference sequence).

This clone was recorded many times. V gene TRBV2 combines with J gene TRBJ2-1; D gene unclear. The CDR3 length is 14 residues. Germline CDR1 SNHLY, CDR2 FYNNEI. Trimming removed 6 bases from V and 4 bases from J, with 13 bases in between. The CDR3 spells CASRRSELYNEQFF. The CDR3 nucleotides read TGTGCCAGCAGGCGGAGCGAACTTTACAATGAGCAGTTCTTC.

The chain uses TRBV4-2 and TRBJ1-1; 10 nucleotides match TRBD1. CDR3 length: 17 amino acids. Germline V gives CDR1 LGHNA, CDR2 YNFKEQ. J was trimmed by 0 bases and V by 3 bases; bases with no gene match: 7. The DNA of the CDR3 is TGTGCCAGCAGCCAGTTATTGGGACAGGGGATGAACACTGAAGCTTTCTTT. This sequence encodes CASSQLLGQGMNTEAFF.

This clone has more than one count but fewer than ten. In DNA, the CDR3 is TGTGCCAGCGCCCGGGAGGGGCAGCAGCCCCAGCATTTT. This codes for CASAREGQQPQHF. The rearrangement joins TRBV2 to TRBJ1-5; the D gene is possibly TRBD1 (5 bases). Trimming stripped 8 bases from V and 7 bases from J, with 15 bases between. Germline V gives CDR1 SNHLY, CDR2 FYNNEI. This CDR3 is built from 13 residues. The whole variable domain, remainder taken from reference TRBV2 and TRBJ1-5, is EPEVTQTPSHQVTQMGQEVILRCVPISNHLYFYWYRQILGQKVEFLVSFYNNEISEKSEIFDDQFSVERPDGSNFTLKIRSTKLEDSAMYFCASAREGQQPQHFGDGTRLSIL.

This chain joins TRBV29-1 and TRBJ1-2; D remains unclear. This CDR3 spans 11 amino acids. Germline V CDR1 and CDR2: SQVTM, ANQGSEA. V gave up 6 bases and J gave up 5 bases, with 10 bases separating them. The CDR3 loop is CSVGQEYGYTF. The DNA for the CDR3 is TGCAGCGTAGGCCAAGAATATGGCTACACCTTC.

This clone has a handful of counts. The chain has TRBV7-2 and TRBJ2-2; D is undetermined. CDR1 is SGHTA, CDR2 FQGNSA, per germline. Trimming stripped 2 bases from V and 4 bases from J, with 5 bases between. The CDR3 totals 13 residues. The CDR3 protein is CASSLHPTGELFF. The CDR3 DNA reads as TGTGCCAGCAGCTTACACCCCACCGGGGAGCTGTTTTTT. Variable domain in full (rest from reference TRBV7-2 and TRBJ2-2): GAGVSQSPSNKVTEKGKDVELRCDPISGHTALYWYRQSLGQGLEFLIYFQGNSAPDKSGLPSDRFSAERTGGSVSTLTIQRTQQEDSAVYLCASSLHPTGELFFGEGSRLTVL.

The V call is TRBV13, the J call TRBJ1-2, with D possibly TRBD1 on 6 matching bases. Germline lookup yields CDR1 PRHDT and CDR2 FYEKMQ (reference sequence). Trimming cost V 5 bases and J 5 bases, with 18 bases left between them. The CDR3 length is 15 residues. The CDR3 loop is CASSDSGQRRYGYTF. The CDR3 DNA reads as TGTGCCAGCAGCGATAGTGGACAGCGGAGGTATGGCTACACCTTC.

This chain joins TRBV28 and TRBJ2-3; unclear D gene. The CDR3 has 14 residues. Germline V gene lookup returns CDR1 MDHEN and CDR2 SYDVKM. The V and J ends lost 0 bases and 0 bases respectively, with 4 bases between them. The CDR3: CASSLWDSTDTQYF. CDR3 nucleotides: TGTGCCAGCAGTTTATGGGACAGCACAGATACGCAGTATTTT.

The rearrangement joins TRBV6-1 to TRBJ2-3; 7 nucleotides line up with TRBD2. CDR1 is MNHNS and CDR2 is SASEGT in the germline V gene. J gave up 4 bases and V 6 bases, and 7 bases lay outside the gene matches. This CDR3 contains 14 residues. In DNA, the CDR3 is TGTGCCAGCAGCAGGACTAGTCTCGCAGATACGCAGTATTTT. Protein product: CASSRTSLADTQYF.

This clone has a handful of counts. The chain links TRBV9 to TRBJ2-2, with TRBD1 identical over 10 bases. Germline CDR1 and CDR2: SGDLS and YYNGEE. J was trimmed by 5 bases and V by 5 bases; bases with no gene match: 6. The CDR3 is 15 amino acids. The CDR3 sequence: CASSEGTGVTGELFF. In DNA, the CDR3 is TGTGCCAGCAGTGAGGGGACAGGGGTGACCGGGGAGCTGTTTTTT.

This clone has a handful of counts. This chain uses TRBV5-6 with TRBJ1-1, with unresolved D. Germline V CDR1 and CDR2: SGHDT, YYEEEE. This CDR3 region has 13 residues. With 2 bases removed from V and 3 bases from J, the gap between germline ends came to 8 bases. The CDR3 sequence: CASSFRADTEAFF. The DNA for the CDR3 is TGTGCCAGCAGCTTCCGGGCGGACACTGAAGCTTTCTTT.

This clone was detected ten times or more. V is TRBV11-2 and J is TRBJ2-4; D not certain. Germline V gene sequence: CDR1 SGHAT, CDR2 FQNNGV. V dropped 0 bases and J dropped 7 bases, with 13 bases sitting between them. This CDR3 region has 15 residues. The DNA of the CDR3 is TGTGCCAGCAGCTTAGACGGCGTTGATACGAACATTCAGTACTTC. Translated, it gives CASSLDGVDTNIQYF.

This clone was detected a few times. The chain couples TRBV6-5 to TRBJ2-1, with D perhaps TRBD1 or TRBD2 (5 bases each). The germline V gene encodes CDR1 MNHEY and CDR2 SVGAGI. This CDR3 comprises 15 residues. Trimming left V 6 bases short and J 2 bases short, with 14 bases between. In nucleotides, the CDR3 is TGTGCCAGCAGCCCCGGTGTGGGGGCCTACAATGAGCAGTTCTTC. Protein product: CASSPGVGAYNEQFF.

Remarks on this clone: Other DNA sequences in the sample encode the same CDR3. The rearrangement links TRBV6-5 to TRBJ1-1; D is possibly TRBD1 (5 bases). V shed 2 bases and J shed 1 base, with 8 bases lying between them. CDR1 is MNHEY, CDR2 SVGAGI, per germline. CDR3 length equals 14 residues. Here the CDR3 DNA reads TGTGCCAGCAGTTACGGGGGGGAGAACACTGAAGCTTTCTTT. Residues: CASSYGGENTEAFF.

The rearrangement joins TRBV11-2 to TRBJ1-1; D gene ambiguous. The germline gives CDR1 SGHAT, CDR2 FQNNGV. Trimming shortened V by 3 bases and J by 0 bases, and 5 bases separated the two germline ends. This CDR3 region has 13 residues. The CDR3 protein is CASSFSVNTEAFF. The DNA of the CDR3 is TGTGCCAGCAGCTTCTCCGTGAACACTGAAGCTTTCTTT.

The V call is TRBV5-4, the J call TRBJ2-1, with D tentatively TRBD2 (6 bases). The CDR3 is 12 residues long. The germline V gene has CDR1 SGHNT and CDR2 YYREEE (reference sequence). The V end was cut by 4 bases, the J end by 8 bases, with 10 bases between. The CDR3 region has the DNA TGTGCCAGCAGCCGGACTACCGATGAGCAGTTCTTC. Its translation is CASSRTTDEQFF.

This clone was observed a handful of times. The chain couples TRBV2 to TRBJ2-2; no clear D gene. The length of the CDR3 is 12 residues. Germline values: CDR1 SNHLY, CDR2 FYNNEI. The V end was cut by 2 bases, the J end by 3 bases, with 1 base between. The CDR3 loop reads CASSEHTGELFF. CDR3 in DNA: TGTGCCAGCAGTGAACACACCGGGGAGCTGTTTTTT. The full variable domain, rest sourced from reference TRBV2 and TRBJ2-2, is EPEVTQTPSHQVTQMGQEVILRCVPISNHLYFYWYRQILGQKVEFLVSFYNNEISEKSEIFDDQFSVERPDGSNFTLKIRSTKLEDSAMYFCASSEHTGELFFGEGSRLTVL.